The present T cell receptor beta chain was sequenced within a study of CXCR3-negative and CXCR3-positive naive CD8 T cells. Overall study: Collectively, the libraries yielded about 135 million TRB reads in total, at about 1.5 +/- 0.3 million per library.

Via 5' RACE with UMI labels, TRB cDNA libraries were prepared. TCRdb re-analyzed the 5' RACE reads; it lists each CDR3 protein once, without DNA. Here the sample table reports tens of thousands of distinct CDR3 sequences. Germline assignment: CDR1 SQVTM and CDR2 ANQGSEA. The CDR3 covers 15 residues. Study results and limitations: Naive CXCR3-negative and CXCR3-positive cells had similar TRBV-TRBJ usage; memory differed. Once cells were cryopreserved, CXCR3 expression went down partly, and most assays used fresh PBMCs. TRB CDR3s were more hydrophobic in CXCR3-positive than in CXCR3-negative naive cells.

Of note for this clonotype: Its antigen remains unknown.

The chain employs TRBV29-1 and TRBJ2-5; TCRdb indicates TRBD2, and absent DNA this call remains unverified. The sequenced sample consisted of naive CXCR3- CD8+ T cells from blood. Regarding subset: CD45RO-CCR7+CD27+CD95- naive CD8+ T cells lacking CXCR3 (TNR3-). This TCR came from a human donor in good health. Some clones in this sample may be carry-over from other donors' samples. CDR3 in amino acids: CSVEGTGLAEETQYF.